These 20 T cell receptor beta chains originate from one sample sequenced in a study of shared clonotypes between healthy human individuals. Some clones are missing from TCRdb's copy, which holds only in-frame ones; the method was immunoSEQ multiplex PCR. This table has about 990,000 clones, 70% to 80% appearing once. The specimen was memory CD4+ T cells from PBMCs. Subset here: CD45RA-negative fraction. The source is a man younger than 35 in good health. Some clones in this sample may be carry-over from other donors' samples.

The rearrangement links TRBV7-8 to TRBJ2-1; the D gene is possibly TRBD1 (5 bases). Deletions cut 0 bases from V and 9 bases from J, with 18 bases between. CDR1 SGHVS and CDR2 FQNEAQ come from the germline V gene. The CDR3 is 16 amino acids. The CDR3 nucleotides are TGTGCCAGCAGCTTAGCGCCAGGGTGGTCGTCCGGTGAGCAGTTCTTC. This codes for CASSLAPGWSSGEQFF. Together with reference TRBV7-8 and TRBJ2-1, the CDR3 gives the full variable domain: GAGVSQSPRYKVAKRGQDVALRCDPISGHVSLFWYQQALGQGPEFLTYFQNEAQLDKSGLPSDRFFAERPEGSVSTLKIQRTQQEDSAVYLCASSLAPGWSSGEQFFGPGTRLTVL.

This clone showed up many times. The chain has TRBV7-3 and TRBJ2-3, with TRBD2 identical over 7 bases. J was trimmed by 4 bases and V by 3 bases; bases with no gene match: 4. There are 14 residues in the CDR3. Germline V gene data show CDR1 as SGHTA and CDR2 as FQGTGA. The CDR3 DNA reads TGTGCCAGCAGCTTTAGGGCGGGAGCAGATACGCAGTATTTT. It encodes CASSFRAGADTQYF. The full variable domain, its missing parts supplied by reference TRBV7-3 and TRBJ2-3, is GAGVSQTPSNKVTEKGKYVELRCDPISGHTALYWYRQSLGQGPEFLIYFQGTGAADDSGLPNDRFFAVRPEGSVSTLKIQRTERGDSAVYLCASSFRAGADTQYFGPGTRLTVL.

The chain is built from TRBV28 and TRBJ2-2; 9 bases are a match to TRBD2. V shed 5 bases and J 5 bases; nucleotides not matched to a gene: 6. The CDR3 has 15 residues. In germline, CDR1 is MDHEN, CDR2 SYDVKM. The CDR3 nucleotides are TGTGCCAGCAGTACCGGGACTAGCTGGACCGGGGAGCTGTTTTTT. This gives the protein CASSTGTSWTGELFF.

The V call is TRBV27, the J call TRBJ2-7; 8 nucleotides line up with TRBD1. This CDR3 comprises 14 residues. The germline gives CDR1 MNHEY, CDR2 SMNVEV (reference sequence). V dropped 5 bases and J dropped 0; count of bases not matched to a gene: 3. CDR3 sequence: CASSAGGSSYEQYF. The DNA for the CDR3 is TGTGCCAGCAGTGCAGGGGGCAGCTCCTACGAGCAGTACTTC.

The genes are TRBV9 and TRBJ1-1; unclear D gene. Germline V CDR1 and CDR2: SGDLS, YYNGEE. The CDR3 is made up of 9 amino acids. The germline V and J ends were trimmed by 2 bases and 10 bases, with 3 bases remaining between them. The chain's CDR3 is CASSVRAFF. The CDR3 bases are TGTGCCAGCAGCGTTCGAGCTTTCTTT.

The CDR3 reads CASSSGLVYEQYF. CDR3 coding DNA: TGTGCCAGCAGTTCGGGACTGGTCTACGAGCAGTACTTC. The chain recombines TRBV27 with TRBJ2-7; the D gene is possibly TRBD2 (6 bases). The CDR3 is 13 amino acids. CDR1 MNHEY and CDR2 SMNVEV come from the germline V gene (reference sequence). Trimming took off 4 bases at V and 3 bases at J, with 10 bases between the two ends.

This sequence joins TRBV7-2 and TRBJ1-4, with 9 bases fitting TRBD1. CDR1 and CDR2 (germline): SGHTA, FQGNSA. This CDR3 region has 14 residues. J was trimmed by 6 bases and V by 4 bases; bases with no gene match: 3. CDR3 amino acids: CASSSGTGHEKLFF. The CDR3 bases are TGTGCCAGCAGCTCCGGGACAGGGCATGAAAAACTGTTTTTT.

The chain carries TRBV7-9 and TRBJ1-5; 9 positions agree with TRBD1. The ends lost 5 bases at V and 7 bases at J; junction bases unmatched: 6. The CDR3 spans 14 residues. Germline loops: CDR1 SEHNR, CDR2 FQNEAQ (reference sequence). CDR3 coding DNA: TGTGCCAGCAGCACGGGGACAGGGCAGCAGCCCCAGCATTTT. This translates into CASSTGTGQQPQHF.

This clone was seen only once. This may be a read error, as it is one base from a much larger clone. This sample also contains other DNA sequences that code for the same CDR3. The CDR3 spells CSVEPLGQPYNEQFF. CDR3 DNA sequence: TGCAGCGTTGAACCCCTGGGGCAGCCTTACAATGAGCAGTTCTTC. V usage is TRBV29-1 and J usage is TRBJ2-1, with a tentative D call TRBD1 (5 bases). Germline CDR1 is SQVTM and CDR2 is ANQGSEA. This CDR3 region has 15 residues. The V end was cut by 2 bases, the J end by 4 bases, with 15 bases between.

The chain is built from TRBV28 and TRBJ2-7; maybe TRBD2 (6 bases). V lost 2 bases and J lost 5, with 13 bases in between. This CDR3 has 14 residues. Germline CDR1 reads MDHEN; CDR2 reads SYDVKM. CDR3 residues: CASSLIGGRNEQYF. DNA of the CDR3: TGTGCCAGCAGTTTAATTGGAGGGCGCAACGAGCAGTACTTC.

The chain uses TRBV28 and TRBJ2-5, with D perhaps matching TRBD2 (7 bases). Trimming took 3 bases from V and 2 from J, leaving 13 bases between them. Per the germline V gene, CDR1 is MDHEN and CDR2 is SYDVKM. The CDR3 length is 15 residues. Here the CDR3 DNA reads TGTGCCAGCAGTTTTGGGGGGGCTGGTCAAGAGACCCAGTACTTC. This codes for CASSFGGAGQETQYF.

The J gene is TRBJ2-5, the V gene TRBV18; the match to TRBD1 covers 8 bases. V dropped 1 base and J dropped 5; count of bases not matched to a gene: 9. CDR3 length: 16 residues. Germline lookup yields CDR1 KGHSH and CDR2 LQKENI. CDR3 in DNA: TGTGCCAGCTCACCACTAAGGGACAGGCAGGGGGAGACCCAGTACTTC. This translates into CASSPLRDRQGETQYF.

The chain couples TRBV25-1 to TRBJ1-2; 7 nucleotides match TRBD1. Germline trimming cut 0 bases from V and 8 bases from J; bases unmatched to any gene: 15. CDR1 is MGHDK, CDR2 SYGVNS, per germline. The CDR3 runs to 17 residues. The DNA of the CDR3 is TGTGCCAGCAGTGAATATCCCCCGACAGGGAAGTTTAAAGGCTACACCTTC. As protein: CASSEYPPTGKFKGYTF.

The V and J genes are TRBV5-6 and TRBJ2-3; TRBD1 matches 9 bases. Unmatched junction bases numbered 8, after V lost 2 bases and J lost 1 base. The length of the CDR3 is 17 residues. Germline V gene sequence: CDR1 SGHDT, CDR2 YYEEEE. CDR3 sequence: CASSLRSTGGGTDTQYF. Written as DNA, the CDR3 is TGTGCCAGCAGCTTACGTTCAACAGGGGGCGGCACAGATACGCAGTATTTT.

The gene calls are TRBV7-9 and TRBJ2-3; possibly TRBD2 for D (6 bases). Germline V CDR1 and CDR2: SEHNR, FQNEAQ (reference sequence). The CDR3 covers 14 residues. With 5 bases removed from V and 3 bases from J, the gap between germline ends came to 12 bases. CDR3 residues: CASSPQTSTDTQYF. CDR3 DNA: TGTGCCAGCAGCCCTCAGACTAGTACAGATACGCAGTATTTT.

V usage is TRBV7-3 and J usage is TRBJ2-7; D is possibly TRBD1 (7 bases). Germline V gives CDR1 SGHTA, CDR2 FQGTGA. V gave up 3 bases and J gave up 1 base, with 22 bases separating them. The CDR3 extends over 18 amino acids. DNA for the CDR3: TGTGCCAGCAGCTTCCGAATCGGGAGTAGACAGGGATCCTACGAGCAGTACTTC. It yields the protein CASSFRIGSRQGSYEQYF.

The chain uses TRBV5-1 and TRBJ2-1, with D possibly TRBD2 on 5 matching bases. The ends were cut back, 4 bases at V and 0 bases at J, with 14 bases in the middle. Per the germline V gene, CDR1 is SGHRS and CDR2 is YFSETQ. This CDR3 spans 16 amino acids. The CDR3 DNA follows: TGCGCCAGCAGCCCAAGGCCGGGGAGCTCCTACAATGAGCAGTTCTTC. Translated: CASSPRPGSSYNEQFF.

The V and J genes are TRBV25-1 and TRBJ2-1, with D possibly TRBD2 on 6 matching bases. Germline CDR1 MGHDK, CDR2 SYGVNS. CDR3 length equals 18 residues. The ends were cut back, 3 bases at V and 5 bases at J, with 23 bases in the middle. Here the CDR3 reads CASSDSQHVGGPHNEQFF. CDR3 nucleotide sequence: TGTGCCAGCAGTGATTCCCAACACGTTGGAGGGCCCCACAATGAGCAGTTCTTC.

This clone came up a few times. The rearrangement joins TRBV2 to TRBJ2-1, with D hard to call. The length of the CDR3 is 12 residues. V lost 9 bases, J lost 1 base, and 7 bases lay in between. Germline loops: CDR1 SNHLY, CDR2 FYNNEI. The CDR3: CASAESYNEQFF. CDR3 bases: TGTGCCAGTGCCGAGTCCTACAATGAGCAGTTCTTC.

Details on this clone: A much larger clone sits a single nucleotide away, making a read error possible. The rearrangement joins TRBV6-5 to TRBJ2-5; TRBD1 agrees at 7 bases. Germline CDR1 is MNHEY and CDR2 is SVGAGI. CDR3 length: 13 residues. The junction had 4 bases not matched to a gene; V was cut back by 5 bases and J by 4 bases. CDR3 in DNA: TGTGCCAGCAGTCCGAACAGGGGAGAGACCCAGTACTTC. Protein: CASSPNRGETQYF.